This T cell receptor beta chain stems from a study of CD8+CD57+ T cells in acquired aplastic anemia. Study-level information: When averaged, DNA from sorted CD4+ and CD8+ cells came to around 3.1 ug.

On this clonotype itself: What it binds is not known.

The authors sequenced patients whose flow cytometry had shown CD8+CD57+ cell expansion. The patients all had a severe acquired aplastic anemia diagnosis. The TCR beta profiling, which covered VDJ combination and CDR3 sequence, was carried out using genomic DNA as the template. TCRdb passed the reads through MiXCR, listing each CDR3 protein once. The data contain fewer than 200,000 distinct CDR3 sequences, about 50% of them singletons. Broader study findings: In CD8+ cells, Simpson's diversity showed no significant difference between patients and controls. Patients shared just under 30 CD8+ CDR3 sequences with controls.

Germline V gene sequence: CDR1 WSHSY, CDR2 SAAADI. The CDR3 contains 16 residues. V was trimmed by 8 bases and J by 0 bases, leaving 17 bases between them. The clonotype originates from a human donor with aplastic anemia. V is TRBV10-2 and J is TRBJ1-5, with a tentative D call TRBD1 (5 bases). Sequencing was done on a sample of sorted CD4+, CD8+, or CD8+CD57+ T cells (not recorded which) from PBMCs. CDR3 sequence (DNA): TGCGCCAGCTCACCCCCGGGGACGGCTAGCAATCAGCCCCAGCATTTT. Translation gives CASSPPGTASNQPQHF.